Within the sample, the clone carrying this TCR beta chain is medium-sized (0.01 to 0.1%). Antigen specificity is unknown. Time point of the sample: sample taken at primary tumor resection. Unsorted samples of tumor, nontumor lung or frozen PBMC had their whole RNA sequenced. These data are taken from a study of spatial heterogeneity in lung cancer. Study-level findings and limits: Mutation tallies in tumors tracked expanded intratumoral alpha and beta TCR counts.

TCR cDNA molecules each had a unique molecular identifier. TCRdb used MiXCR to reprocess the 5' RACE reads, holding one entry per CDR3 protein. The table includes over 6,000 distinct CDR3 sequences, approximately 1.3% detected once. The CDR3 has 14 residues. The V end lost 3 bases, the J end lost 3 bases, and 12 bases lay between the germline ends. CDR1 and CDR2 from the germline V gene are SGHRS and YFSETQ. The source is a male donor with early-stage non-small cell lung cancer. The input for sequencing was lung tumor tissue, taken at surgery. The chain uses TRBV5-1 and TRBJ1-2; D is uncertain. The CDR3 nucleotides are TGCGCCAGCAGCTCCGAAGCCTGGGACTATGGCTACACCTTC. Translated: CASSSEAWDYGYTF.